Each of the 22 T cell receptor beta chains below was sequenced from the same sample in a study of technical replicates of blood from a few donors. Clones were read by immunoSEQ multiplex PCR, and TCRdb kept only the in-frame ones, dropping some. The sample yields 65,000 to 75,000 clones, 70% to 90% seen once. Sequenced: PBMCs. The receptors come from a human donor in good health. Some clones in this sample may be carry-over from other donors' samples.

This rearrangement joins TRBV7-9 to TRBJ2-1, with D perhaps TRBD2 (7 bases). The germline V gene has CDR1 SEHNR and CDR2 FQNEAQ (reference sequence). This CDR3 region has 15 residues. Trimming took 4 bases from V and 8 from J, leaving 18 bases between them. CDR3 amino acids: CASSYSGGGPDEQFF. CDR3 DNA sequence: TGTGCCAGCAGCTACTCTGGGGGGGGGCCCGATGAGCAGTTCTTC.

This chain connects TRBV29-1 to TRBJ2-1; D gene ambiguous. With 3 bases removed from V and 12 bases from J, the gap between germline ends came to 21 bases. This CDR3 contains 14 residues. CDR1 SQVTM and CDR2 ANQGSEA come from the germline V gene. CDR3 region: CSVDKPADFRPQFF. For the CDR3, the DNA is TGCAGCGTTGACAAGCCGGCTGACTTTAGGCCGCAGTTCTTC.

CDR3 nucleotides: TGTGCCAGCAGCCCGAAAGCAGTGGGACTAGACTACAATGAGCAGTTCTTC. Amino acid sequence: CASSPKAVGLDYNEQFF. The chain carries TRBV7-8 and TRBJ2-1; 8 bases agree with TRBD2. The CDR3 spans 17 residues. J was trimmed by 3 bases and V by 5 bases; bases with no gene match: 12. The V gene's germline CDR1 is SGHVS and CDR2 FQNEAQ.

The rearrangement links TRBV5-6 to TRBJ1-3, with 9 bases lining up with TRBD1. This CDR3 has 16 residues. Losses at the gene ends were 2 bases for V and 0 bases for J; bases not matched to a gene: 3. Per the germline V gene, CDR1 is SGHDT and CDR2 is YYEEEE. DNA for the CDR3: TGTGCCAGCAGCTTTGACAGGGGGGTCTCTGGAAACACCATATATTTT. Its protein is CASSFDRGVSGNTIYF.

This rearrangement joins TRBV29-1 to TRBJ1-2; D gene uncertain. The CDR3 loop spans 13 amino acids. V was shortened by 6 bases and J by 6 bases, with 17 bases between the two germline ends. CDR1 and CDR2 (germline): SQVTM, ANQGSEA. This CDR3 reads CSVGSSGTHGYTF. The CDR3 nucleotides are TGCAGCGTGGGGTCTTCGGGAACCCATGGCTACACCTTC. Filled out from reference TRBV29-1 and TRBJ1-2, the complete variable domain reads SAVISQKPSRDICQRGTSLTIQCQVDSQVTMMFWYRQQPGQSLTLIATANQGSEATYESGFVIDKFPISRPNLTFSTLTVSNMSPEDSSIYLCSVGSSGTHGYTFGSGTRLTVV.

Written as DNA, the CDR3 is TGTGCCAGCAGTGAAGATAGCGGGGGGGCCGCCGGGGAGCTGTTTTTT. Its protein product is CASSEDSGGAAGELFF. The V call is TRBV6-4, the J call TRBJ2-2; TRBD2 matches 11 bases. This CDR3 has 16 amino acids. Germline V gene lookup returns CDR1 MRHNA and CDR2 SNTAGT. Unmatched junction bases numbered 6, after V lost 3 bases and J lost 6 bases.

The chain joins TRBV12-2 to TRBJ2-7; the DNA was not compared with TRBD2, the D call given in the table. TRBV12-2 counts as a pseudogene. This CDR3 is built from 10 residues. The CDR3 reads CASLLYEQYF. CDR3 sequence (DNA): TGTGCAAGTCTCCTCTACGAGCAGTACTTC.

Only a few counts were recorded for this clone. J is TRBJ2-7 and V is TRBV4-2, with 7 positions matching TRBD2. From germline, CDR1 is LGHNA and CDR2 YNFKEQ. The junction had 11 bases not matched to a gene; V was cut back by 1 base and J by 5 bases. CDR3 length equals 16 residues. CDR3 sequence reads: CASSQVFGLVSHEQYF. The CDR3 bases are TGTGCCAGCAGCCAAGTATTCGGACTAGTATCCCACGAGCAGTACTTC.

This clone has more than one count but fewer than ten. The genes are TRBV7-7 and TRBJ2-7; 10 bases match TRBD2. Germline V gene sequence: CDR1 SSHAT, CDR2 FNYEAQ (reference sequence). Trimming took 0 bases from V and 3 from J; bases not matched to a gene: 11. This CDR3 comprises 18 residues. CDR3 in amino acids: CASSLAGLAAQRVYEQYF. In DNA, the CDR3 is TGTGCCAGCAGCTTAGCCGGACTAGCGGCCCAGAGGGTCTACGAGCAGTACTTC.

V usage is TRBV15 and J usage is TRBJ2-3, with 7 bases that match TRBD2. V lost 0 bases, J lost 4 bases, and 10 bases stayed unmatched. The CDR3 is 17 residues long. CDR1 is LNHNV and CDR2 is YYDKDF in the germline V gene (reference sequence). CDR3 loop: CATSRDIKRAGADTQYF. The CDR3 DNA is TGTGCCACCAGCAGAGATATTAAGCGGGCGGGAGCAGATACGCAGTATTTT.

The chain carries TRBV4-3 and TRBJ2-7, with 12 bases lining up with TRBD2. J gave up 1 base and V 0 bases, and 4 bases lay outside the gene matches. The CDR3 is made up of 17 amino acids. Germline lookup yields CDR1 LGHNA and CDR2 YSLEER. The DNA of the CDR3 is TGCGCCAGCAGCCAAGACCCACTAGCGGGGGGATCCTACGAGCAGTACTTC. Protein product: CASSQDPLAGGSYEQYF.

The chain links TRBV11-3 to TRBJ2-3; 13 bases line up with TRBD2. The trim removed 4 bases at V and 6 bases at J, leaving 19 bases unmatched. The germline V gene has CDR1 SGHNT and CDR2 YENEEA. The CDR3 sequence is 20 residues long. CDR3 in DNA: TGTGCCAGCAGCTCCTCTAACTTCTCACTAGCGGGAGGGCCAAGGGATACGCAGTATTTT. This gives the protein CASSSSNFSLAGGPRDTQYF.

V is TRBV6-5 and J is TRBJ2-7; the D gene is possibly TRBD2 (6 bases). The CDR3 has 14 amino acids. Between the trimmed V and J ends, which lost 6 bases and 4 bases, there was a span of 16 bases. Germline-derived CDR1 and CDR2 are MNHEY and SVGAGI. The DNA for the CDR3 is TGTGCCAGCAGGGGGGGTAGCGCTTCTTACGAGCAGTACTTC. This gives the protein CASRGGSASYEQYF.

The gene calls are TRBV5-1 and TRBJ2-3; 10 positions match TRBD2. The J segment lost 1 base and the V segment lost 4 bases, leaving 6 bases of the junction unmatched. CDR3 length equals 16 residues. CDR1 and CDR2 from the germline V gene are SGHRS and YFSETQ. The CDR3: CASSPGGTSGTDTQYF. CDR3 DNA sequence: TGCGCCAGCAGCCCCGGGGGGACTAGCGGCACAGATACGCAGTATTTT.

Only one count was recorded for this clone. This sequence joins TRBV5-1 and TRBJ2-3; D perhaps matches TRBD1 (6 bases). V lost 4 bases, J lost 5 bases, and 11 bases lay in between. The CDR3 is made up of 13 amino acids. In germline, CDR1 is SGHRS, CDR2 YFSETQ. The CDR3 DNA reads as TGCGCCAGCAGCAGGAGAGGGGGAGATACGCAGTATTTT. Protein sequence: CASSRRGGDTQYF.

This clone showed up just once. The rearrangement links TRBV11-2 to TRBJ1-2; the D gene is possibly TRBD1 (6 bases). Germline V gene sequence: CDR1 SGHAT, CDR2 FQNNGV. The CDR3 extends over 15 amino acids. V lost 5 bases and J 5 bases, leaving 18 bases between the germline ends. CDR3 DNA sequence: TGTGCCAGCAGCCCTACGTCGGGGGGCGGTTATGGCTACACCTTC. It is translated as CASSPTSGGGYGYTF. The complete variable domain, with remaining parts taken from reference TRBV11-2 and TRBJ1-2, reads EAGVAQSPRYKIIEKRQSVAFWCNPISGHATLYWYQQILGQGPKLLIQFQNNGVVDDSQLPKDRFSAERLKGVDSTLKIQPAKLEDSAVYLCASSPTSGGGYGYTFGSGTRLTVV.

The genes are TRBV4-2 and TRBJ2-2, with 7 bases that match TRBD2. V shed 4 bases and J 0 bases; nucleotides not matched to a gene: 5. The CDR3 spans 16 residues. Germline V gene sequence: CDR1 LGHNA, CDR2 YNFKEQ. DNA of the CDR3: TGTGCCAGCAGCCGGACGGCGGGAGCGAACACCGGGGAGCTGTTTTTT. It encodes CASSRTAGANTGELFF.

This clone was detected only once. The gene calls are TRBV11-2 and TRBJ1-6, with D maybe TRBD1 (6 bases). Germline CDR1 and CDR2: SGHAT and FQNNGV. The CDR3 is 15 amino acids. Deletions cut 5 bases from V and 10 bases from J, with 18 bases between. CDR3 amino acids: CASSALQGVGSPLHF. The CDR3 nucleotides read TGTGCCAGCAGCGCGCTACAGGGAGTGGGCTCACCCCTCCACTTT.

The chain combines TRBV4-1 with TRBJ2-7; no reliable D call. The germline CDR1 and CDR2 sequences are MGHRA and YSYEKL. This CDR3 has 12 amino acids. Trimming removed 5 bases at V and 6 bases at J, with 11 bases between. This chain's CDR3 is CASSNLLAEQYF. Here the CDR3 DNA reads TGCGCCAGCAGCAACCTTTTAGCCGAGCAGTACTTC.

The V call is TRBV10-3, the J call TRBJ2-3; D call uncertain. Trimming shortened V by 3 bases and J by 3 bases, and 4 bases separated the two germline ends. Germline CDR1 and CDR2: ENHRY and SYGVKD. CDR3 length: 12 amino acids. CDR3 coding DNA: TGTGCCATCAGTGACAGGACAGATACGCAGTATTTT. Protein product: CAISDRTDTQYF.

The genes are TRBV5-4 and TRBJ2-5, with D possibly being TRBD2 (5 bases). Trimming removed 1 base from V and 0 bases from J, with 10 bases in between. Germline lookup yields CDR1 SGHNT and CDR2 YYREEE (reference sequence). CDR3 size: 15 residues. In DNA, the CDR3 is TGTGCCAGCAGCTTGAGGCGGGTGGACCAAGAGACCCAGTACTTC. This codes for CASSLRRVDQETQYF.

V and J are TRBV5-1 and TRBJ2-1; a possible D gene is TRBD1 (5 bases). The CDR3 loop spans 16 amino acids. Trimming removed 9 bases from V and 0 bases from J, with 19 bases in between. Per the germline V gene, CDR1 is SGHRS and CDR2 is YFSETQ. CDR3 bases: TGCGCCACCCACCCCCACAGGATGAGCTCCTACAATGAGCAGTTCTTC. Its protein is CATHPHRMSSYNEQFF.